Given below is one TCR beta chain in context. Its antigen is still unknown. The CDR3 spans 13 residues. Trimming left V 2 bases short and J 4 bases short, with 8 bases between. The V gene's germline CDR1 is LNHDA and CDR2 SQIVND (reference sequence). This entry comes from a study of cytomegalovirus exposure and HLA in healthy donors. On the study more broadly: An analysis done earlier identified around 100 million unique TCR beta sequences from approximately 180 million T cells. From HLA-typed donors, an early data release held around 80 million unique TCRs.

The study ran its PCR with 60 Vbeta and 13 Jbeta primers. TCRdb's table, derived via immunoSEQ multiplex PCR, lists solely in-frame clones and lacks some. This sample yields approximately 120,000 clones, of which over 75% are seen a single time; over 10% belongs to the top ten. Findings of the study overall: Trimming of TCR beta V- and J-genes showed a link, identified in a later analysis, to a missense DCLRE1C variant. A highly shared variant cluster was judged a likely technical artifact.

The source of this sequence is a woman aged 40 to 49 in good health and CMV-seropositive. The rearrangement links TRBV19 to TRBJ1-1; possible D gene TRBD1, 5 bases. The material sequenced was PBMCs. The CDR3: CASSISGVTEAFF. The CDR3 DNA reads as TGTGCCAGTAGTATATCGGGGGTCACTGAAGCTTTCTTT. Full variable domain (rest looked up from reference TRBV19 and TRBJ1-1): DGGITQSPKYLFRKEGQNVTLSCEQNLNHDAMYWYRQDPGQGLRLIYYSQIVNDFQKGDIAEGYSVSREKKESFPLTVTSAQKNPTAFYLCASSISGVTEAFFGQGTRLTVV.